The rows below give T cell receptor beta chains drawn from one sample of a study of Ad26.COV2.S vaccination and SARS-CoV-2 variants. Clones were read by immunoSEQ multiplex PCR, and TCRdb kept only the in-frame ones, dropping some. The sample lists approximately 480,000 clones; roughly 85% were seen once. Sequencing was performed on peripheral blood, taken in a trial of Ad26.COV2.S vaccine versus placebo. These receptor sequences come from a person aged 18-65 years who received the Ad26.COV2.S COVID-19 vaccine or a placebo. The CDR3 runs from the conserved cysteine through the conserved F or W. A D gene is named only where the DNA matches it firmly. Size is stated for part of the rows, as once, few or many counts, or as a class when the clone is expanded.

v_call: TRBV5-6; j_call: TRBJ1-2; d_call: NA; clone_size: NA; cdr3_nt: TGTGCCAGCAGCGCTTTGTGGGGGCAGGACTATGGCTACACCTTC; cdr3_aa: CASSALWGQDYGYTF
v_call: TRBV7-6; j_call: TRBJ1-4; d_call: NA; clone_size: NA; cdr3_nt: TGTGCCAGCAGCTTAGAGGCAGGGCGGGATGAAAAACTGTTTTTT; cdr3_aa: CASSLEAGRDEKLFF
v_call: TRBV19; j_call: TRBJ1-1; d_call: NA; clone_size: NA; cdr3_nt: TGTGCCAGTAGCCCAACGGGGCCGAACACTGAAGCTTTCTTT; cdr3_aa: CASSPTGPNTEAFF
v_call: TRBV18; j_call: TRBJ1-1; d_call: NA; clone_size: once; cdr3_nt: TGTGCCAGCTCACCAGGCTCGGGGGAGGGAGGCACTGAAGCTTTCTTT; cdr3_aa: CASSPGSGEGGTEAFF
v_call: TRBV5-1; j_call: TRBJ1-1; d_call: NA; clone_size: few; cdr3_nt: TGCGCCAGCAGCTTTGCCAATACTGAAGCTTTCTTT; cdr3_aa: CASSFANTEAFF
v_call: TRBV7-5; j_call: TRBJ2-1; d_call: NA; clone_size: NA; cdr3_nt: TGTGCCAGAAGCAGAGGGACAGGGCTAATAGGGACTTGCAATGAGCAGTTCTTC; cdr3_aa: CARSRGTGLIGTCNEQFF
v_call: TRBV6-1; j_call: TRBJ1-1; d_call: TRBD1; clone_size: NA; cdr3_nt: TGTGCCAGCAGTGAAGTCACAGGGGTCACTGAAGCTTTCTTT; cdr3_aa: CASSEVTGVTEAFF
v_call: TRBV19; j_call: TRBJ2-7; d_call: NA; clone_size: NA; cdr3_nt: TGTGCCAGTAGTACTGTGGGGGAGGCGGCGCAGTACTTC; cdr3_aa: CASSTVGEAAQYF
v_call: TRBV7-2; j_call: TRBJ2-1; d_call: TRBD2; clone_size: once; cdr3_nt: TGTGCCAGCAGCCCAAGCGGGATGCCCCTTGGTGAGCAGTTCTTC; cdr3_aa: CASSPSGMPLGEQFF
v_call: TRBV7-3; j_call: TRBJ1-1; d_call: NA; clone_size: NA; cdr3_nt: TGTGCCAGCAGCGTATCTCGGGGGACTGAAGCTTTCTTT; cdr3_aa: CASSVSRGTEAFF
v_call: TRBV2; j_call: TRBJ1-1; d_call: NA; clone_size: NA; cdr3_nt: TGTGCCAGCAGTGATTTCAGGGGAAGGGGCAACACTGAAGCTTTCTTT; cdr3_aa: CASSDFRGRGNTEAFF
v_call: TRBV6-2/TRBV6-3; j_call: TRBJ2-5; d_call: TRBD2; clone_size: NA; cdr3_nt: TGTGCCAGCAGTTCAGGACTAGCGGGGACCCCAGAGACCCAGTACTTC; cdr3_aa: CASSSGLAGTPETQYF
v_call: TRBV15; j_call: TRBJ1-2; d_call: TRBD1; clone_size: NA; cdr3_nt: TGTGCCACCAGCAGAGGGGACAGAGACTATGGCTACACCTTC; cdr3_aa: CATSRGDRDYGYTF
v_call: TRBV11-3; j_call: TRBJ2-7; d_call: NA; clone_size: NA; cdr3_nt: TGTGCCAGCAGTTATTCAGGGAGCTCCTACGAGCAGTACTTC; cdr3_aa: CASSYSGSSYEQYF
v_call: TRBV19; j_call: TRBJ1-5; d_call: NA; clone_size: NA; cdr3_nt: TGTGCCAGTAGTATTAGGGGCCCTAGCAATCAGCCCCAGCATTTT; cdr3_aa: CASSIRGPSNQPQHF
v_call: TRBV30; j_call: TRBJ1-4; d_call: NA; clone_size: NA; cdr3_nt: TGTGCCTGGACTCGGGGGGCCTTTAATGAAAAACTGTTTTTT; cdr3_aa: CAWTRGAFNEKLFF